The 17 T cell receptor beta chains below were found in one sample sequenced in a study of blood T cells in healthy people across ages. The use of a sample-barcoded 5' primer and a J-beta primer mix characterized a second PCR of about 7 to 12 cycles. TCRdb recomputed calls from the 5' RACE reads with MiXCR, one row per CDR3 protein. There are some 900,000 distinct CDR3 sequences in the sample; about 48% occur only once, and roughly 13% lies in the top ten. Sample: blood. The receptor set was obtained from a man younger than 45 in good health.

The J gene is TRBJ2-7, the V gene TRBV6-5; TRBD2 agrees at 9 bases. Per the germline V gene, CDR1 is MNHEY and CDR2 is SVGAGI. The J segment lost 6 bases and the V segment lost 6 bases, leaving 9 bases of the junction unmatched. This CDR3 comprises 14 residues. CDR3 protein: CASRARQRGAEQYF. The CDR3 DNA reads as TGTGCCAGCAGAGCCCGACAGCGGGGGGCCGAGCAGTACTTC.

V and J are TRBV12-3 or TRBV12-4 and TRBJ1-2; 7 bases line up with TRBD1. The CDR3 has 18 amino acids. V shed 3 bases, J shed 4 bases, and the junction held 17 bases outside the gene matches. Here the CDR3 reads CASSFGGGGGRPGYGYTF. As DNA, the CDR3 is TGTGCCAGCAGTTTTGGAGGGGGCGGGGGTAGGCCGGGCTATGGCTACACCTTC.

The V call is TRBV4-3, the J call TRBJ2-2; unclear D gene. Between the trimmed V and J ends, which lost 8 bases and 1 base, there was a span of 14 bases. CDR3 length: 15 residues. The germline V gene has CDR1 LGHNA and CDR2 YSLEER. DNA of the CDR3: TGCGCCAGCGAAGAGACCCGTCGGAACACCGGGGAGCTGTTTTTT. Translating gives CASEETRRNTGELFF.

This sequence joins TRBV24-1 and TRBJ2-3, with 7 bases that match TRBD2. This CDR3 region has 16 residues. With 4 bases clipped from V and 0 bases from J, the junction kept 6 bases outside the gene matches. Germline V gene data show CDR1 as KGHDR and CDR2 as SFDVKD. The CDR3 coding sequence is TGTGCCACCAGTGAAGGCAGGCGGGGGAGCACAGATACGCAGTATTTT. This codes for CATSEGRRGSTDTQYF.

The V gene is TRBV27, the J gene TRBJ1-1; tentative D call: TRBD1 (5 bases). Trimming left V 5 bases short and J 2 bases short, with 12 bases between. Germline assignment: CDR1 MNHEY and CDR2 SMNVEV (reference sequence). CDR3 length: 14 residues. The CDR3 nucleotides are TGTGCCAGCAGTCCGCGACAGCGTAACACTGAAGCTTTCTTT. Translating it yields CASSPRQRNTEAFF.

Of note for this clonotype: One base away lies a much larger clone, so this may be a sequencing read error. The chain is built from TRBV7-2 and TRBJ1-2, with D perhaps matching TRBD1 (5 bases). The CDR3 consists of 12 residues. Germline CDR1 reads SGHTA; CDR2 reads FQGNSA. V lost 4 bases, J lost 8 bases, and 11 bases lay in between. CDR3 residues: CASSCDRVGYTF. The CDR3 nucleotides read TGTGCCAGCAGCTGCGACAGAGTGGGCTACACCTTC.

The sample holds a few counts of this clonotype. Here the CDR3 reads CASSQDRGTRAQYF. The CDR3 nucleotides are TGTGCCAGCAGCCAAGATCGTGGGACCAGGGCGCAGTATTTT. The chain uses TRBV14 and TRBJ2-3, with D perhaps assigned TRBD1 or TRBD2 (5 bases each). V lost 0 bases, J lost 10 bases, and 14 bases lay in between. Germline CDR1 SGHDN, CDR2 FVKESK. The CDR3 has 14 amino acids. The full variable domain, in which reference TRBV14 and TRBJ2-3 provide the parts outside the CDR3, is EAGVTQFPSHSVIEKGQTVTLRCDPISGHDNLYWYRRVMGKEIKFLLHFVKESKQDESGMPNNRFLAERTGGTYSTLKVQPAELEDSGVYFCASSQDRGTRAQYFGPGTRLTVL.

V usage is TRBV6-5 and J usage is TRBJ2-1, with 7 bases lining up with TRBD2. Germline V gene sequence: CDR1 MNHEY, CDR2 SVGAGI. There are 16 residues in the CDR3. The ends lost 6 bases at V and 4 bases at J; junction bases unmatched: 12. CDR3 sequence (DNA): TGTGCCAGCAGCCCTGGGGCCAGCGGGGCTTACAATGAGCAGTTCTTC. It encodes CASSPGASGAYNEQFF.

The chain is built from TRBV20-1 and TRBJ2-4; a weak D match, TRBD2 (5 bases). Matching the DNA end better, TRBJ2-7 makes the J call doubtful. The CDR3 has 13 amino acids. CDR1 and CDR2 from the germline V gene are DFQATT and SNEGSKA (reference sequence). CDR3 DNA: TGCAGTGCTAGACGGGGTACGAGCCACGAGCAGTACTTC. Translated: CSARRGTSHEQYF.

The V call is TRBV4-2, the J call TRBJ1-1; D gene unclear. Germline V CDR1 and CDR2: LGHNA, YNFKEQ. Trimming took 3 bases from V and 1 from J, leaving 12 bases between them. The CDR3 contains 15 residues. The CDR3 spells CASSQMGTANTEAFF. The CDR3 DNA follows: TGTGCCAGCAGCCAGATGGGAACGGCGAACACTGAAGCTTTCTTT.

The chain uses TRBV20-1 and TRBJ2-3; TRBD2 agrees at 11 bases. V lost 4 bases to trimming and J lost 2 bases; unmatched junction nucleotides: 11. Germline CDR1 is DFQATT and CDR2 is SNEGSKA (reference sequence). The CDR3 runs to 17 residues. The CDR3 bases are TGCAGTGCTACCGCCTCCCGGACTAGCGGGTACACAGATACGCAGTATTTT. It encodes CSATASRTSGYTDTQYF.

A remark on this clonotype: A read error may explain this, as a much larger clone is one base away. J is TRBJ1-2 and V is TRBV5-6; 12 bases map to TRBD1. V trimming: 3 bases; J trimming: 7 bases; junction bases outside the gene matches: 4. The CDR3 contains 14 residues. The germline V gene has CDR1 SGHDT and CDR2 YYEEEE. The CDR3 sequence is CASSWGTGGFGYTF. The DNA of the CDR3 is TGTGCCAGCAGCTGGGGGACAGGGGGCTTTGGCTACACCTTC.

The V call is TRBV28, the J call TRBJ2-1; D gene unclear. This CDR3 comprises 15 residues. The germline V gene has CDR1 MDHEN and CDR2 SYDVKM. Trimming stripped 5 bases from V and 8 bases from J, with 19 bases between. The CDR3, as DNA: TGTGCCAGCAGTCCCTCGACCGGACCGGCCGATGAGCAGTTCTTC. Protein product: CASSPSTGPADEQFF.

The chain has TRBV28 and TRBJ2-5, with D perhaps TRBD1 (5 bases). CDR3 size: 13 residues. Germline V gene data show CDR1 as MDHEN and CDR2 as SYDVKM. V lost 3 bases to trimming and J lost 3 bases, with 8 bases between them. The DNA for the CDR3 is TGTGCCAGCAGTTTGTACAGGAAAGAGACCCAGTACTTC. This codes for CASSLYRKETQYF.

V usage is TRBV5-1 and J usage is TRBJ2-3; tentative D call: TRBD1 (5 bases). Germline V gene data show CDR1 as SGHRS and CDR2 as YFSETQ. Trimming pared 5 bases from V and 4 bases from J, leaving 11 bases between. The length of the CDR3 is 13 residues. The CDR3 coding sequence is TGCGCCAGCAGACCCCGACAGTCAGATACGCAGTATTTT. It is translated as CASRPRQSDTQYF.

The rearrangement links TRBV7-9 to TRBJ2-7, with TRBD1 identical over 7 bases. The germline CDR1 and CDR2 sequences are SEHNR and FQNEAQ (reference sequence). The CDR3 contains 14 residues. Losses at the gene ends were 6 bases for V and 6 bases for J; bases not matched to a gene: 11. Here the CDR3 reads CASSLTGSAGEQYF. The CDR3 nucleotides read TGTGCCAGCAGTTTGACAGGGTCTGCTGGCGAGCAGTACTTC.

This clonotype was seen more than once but under ten times. This rearrangement joins TRBV5-1 to TRBJ2-3; the D is unclear. The CDR3 is 15 residues long. The V gene lost 0 bases and the J gene lost 2 bases, with 10 bases spanning the gap. The germline V gene encodes CDR1 SGHRS and CDR2 YFSETQ. The CDR3 spells CASSLVVGPTDTQYF. DNA for the CDR3: TGCGCCAGCAGCTTGGTAGTGGGTCCCACAGATACGCAGTATTTT.